This is a list of T cell receptor beta chains from one sample in a study of blood T cell repertoires in COVID-19. Assay: immunoSEQ multiplex PCR; the TCRdb copy retains only in-frame clones and omits some. Of about 200,000 clones in the sample, around 89% were seen once. The sequencing input was PBMCs or T cells enriched from blood (not recorded which). The receptors stem from a woman aged 18-29 years who had recovered from COVID-19. Each CDR3 is given with its conserved first and last residue. D genes are given only for firm matches. The size entry is marked missing in some rows and otherwise reads once, few, many or a size class.

J,size,V,D,CDR3,DNA
TRBJ2-1,.,TRBV20-1,.,CSALADEQFF,TGCAGTGCTTTAGCGGATGAGCAGTTCTTC
TRBJ1-6,.,TRBV27,.,CASSLLPSVSAGSPLHF,TGTGCCAGCAGTTTACTCCCTAGTGTTAGTGCGGGATCACCCCTCCACTTT
TRBJ1-5,.,TRBV12-5,TRBD1,CATHGVGPRRDRDSDQPQHF,TGTGCTACTCACGGGGTCGGTCCGAGGCGGGACAGGGATAGCGATCAGCCCCAGCATTTT
TRBJ2-3,.,TRBV6-5,.,CASSHIGGAADTQYF,TGTGCCAGCAGCCACATAGGGGGGGCCGCGGATACGCAGTATTTT
TRBJ1-1,.,TRBV9,TRBD1,CASSVGQGVSEAFF,TGTGCCAGCAGCGTAGGTCAGGGGGTTTCGGAAGCTTTCTTT
TRBJ1-1,.,TRBV6-5,.,CASSYSHVNPSGAFF,TGTGCCAGCAGTTATTCCCACGTTAACCCCTCGGGAGCTTTCTTT
TRBJ1-1,.,TRBV28,TRBD1,CASSSGQASLDTEAFF,TGTGCCAGCAGTTCTGGACAGGCCTCTTTGGACACTGAAGCTTTCTTT
TRBJ1-5,.,TRBV7-9,TRBD1,CASSLGTGNSNQPQHF,TGTGCCAGCAGCCTAGGGACAGGGAATAGCAATCAGCCCCAGCATTTT
TRBJ1-6,.,TRBV28,TRBD1,CASSTTGQGKNSPLHF,TGTGCCAGCAGTACAACGGGACAGGGCAAAAATTCACCCCTCCACTTT
TRBJ2-1,.,TRBV19,TRBD1,CASSIDPTGYNEQFF,TGTGCCAGTAGTATAGACCCGACAGGGTACAATGAGCAGTTCTTC
TRBJ2-7,few,TRBV5-4,.,CASSPQVARYEQYF,TGTGCCAGCAGCCCTCAGGTGGCCCGTTACGAGCAGTACTTC
TRBJ1-1,.,TRBV1,.,CTSSPRWTIHEAFF,TGCACCAGCAGCCCCCGCTGGACAATACATGAAGCTTTCTTT
TRBJ1-2,.,TRBV5-6,TRBD1,CASSLTGTEPGYTF,TGTGCCAGCAGCCTTACCGGGACAGAGCCCGGCTACACCTTC
TRBJ1-2,few,TRBV2,TRBD1,CASLIWTGNYGYTF,TGTGCCAGCCTTATTTGGACAGGGAACTATGGCTACACCTTC
TRBJ1-2,once,TRBV13,TRBD1,CASSSGTGVYGYTF,TGTGCCAGCAGCTCAGGGACAGGCGTCTATGGCTACACCTTC
TRBJ2-3,.,TRBV20-1,TRBD2,CSASKASGAKDTQYF,TGCAGTGCTAGTAAGGCGAGCGGGGCTAAAGATACGCAGTATTTT
TRBJ2-3,.,TRBV7-9,.,CASSRTGTDTQYF,TGTGCCAGCAGCCGGACAGGCACAGATACGCAGTATTTT
TRBJ2-1,.,TRBV24-1,TRBD1,CATSDPGGGPGNEQFF,TGTGCCACCAGTGACCCAGGGGGCGGTCCGGGCAATGAGCAGTTCTTC
TRBJ2-1,.,TRBV6-6,.,CASRRSTGEQFF,TGTGCCAGCAGGAGATCGACAGGCGAGCAGTTCTTC
TRBJ2-3,.,TRBV7-9,TRBD2,CASSPSMGGSTDTQYF,TGTGCCAGCAGCCCAAGTATGGGGGGGAGCACAGATACGCAGTATTTT
TRBJ2-7,.,TRBV27,TRBD1,CASSLDRVGYEQYF,TGTGCCAGCAGCCTTGACAGGGTAGGATACGAGCAGTACTTC
TRBJ2-5,.,TRBV9,TRBD2,CASSFSGGAGFETQYF,TGTGCCAGCAGCTTCTCCGGGGGGGCCGGGTTCGAGACCCAGTACTTC
TRBJ2-7,.,TRBV12-3/TRBV12-4,TRBD1,CASSRQGIYEQYF,TGTGCCAGCAGCAGACAGGGGATCTACGAGCAGTACTTC
TRBJ2-7,.,TRBV28,TRBD1,CASRVGQGYEQYF,TGTGCCAGCAGGGTTGGACAGGGCTACGAGCAGTACTTC
TRBJ1-5,.,TRBV30,.,CAWSGAAGDQPQHF,TGTGCCTGGAGTGGGGCCGCCGGGGATCAGCCCCAGCATTTT
TRBJ1-2,.,TRBV6-5,.,CASVKQVYGYTF,TGTGCCAGCGTAAAACAAGTCTATGGCTACACCTTC
TRBJ2-7,.,TRBV9,.,CASSVGGDPYEQYF,TGTGCCAGCAGCGTAGGGGGGGATCCCTACGAGCAGTACTTC
TRBJ1-2,once,TRBV6-5,.,CASIWGPGDGYTF,TGTGCCAGCATTTGGGGACCGGGAGATGGCTACACCTTC
TRBJ2-5,once,TRBV7-6,TRBD1,CASSWTGEGETQYF,TGTGCCAGCAGCTGGACAGGGGAGGGAGAGACCCAGTACTTC
TRBJ1-1,once,TRBV6-4,.,CASSAQENTEAFF,TGTGCCAGCAGTGCCCAGGAGAACACTGAAGCTTTCTTT
TRBJ2-7,.,TRBV5-1,TRBD1,CASSLGDRVDGYEQYF,TGCGCCAGCAGCTTGGGGGACAGGGTGGACGGCTACGAGCAGTACTTC
TRBJ1-3,.,TRBV5-1,TRBD1,CASSYTGGGGNTIYF,TGCGCCAGCAGCTATACAGGGGGAGGCGGAAACACCATATATTTT
TRBJ1-1,.,TRBV2,.,CASSGVGRADTEAFF,TGTGCCAGCAGTGGGGTGGGCAGGGCGGACACTGAAGCTTTCTTT
TRBJ2-7,.,TRBV3-1/TRBV3-2,TRBD2,CASSRNTGTRSSYEQYF,TGTGCCAGCAGCCGAAATACCGGGACTAGGAGCTCCTACGAGCAGTACTTC
TRBJ2-3,.,TRBV4-1,TRBD2,CASSQLSGGSSTDTQYF,TGCGCCAGCAGCCAACTTAGCGGGGGTTCTAGCACAGATACGCAGTATTTT
TRBJ1-3,.,TRBV18,.,CASSHDEGVGNTIYF,TGTGCCAGCTCACACGACGAAGGAGTTGGAAACACCATATATTTT
TRBJ2-5,.,TRBV11-3,.,CASSLGRGVPQETQYF,TGTGCCAGCAGCTTAGGGCGGGGAGTCCCTCAAGAGACCCAGTACTTC
TRBJ2-5,.,TRBV19,.,CASSIGIQETQYF,TGTGCCAGTAGTATAGGTATCCAAGAGACCCAGTACTTC
TRBJ1-1,.,TRBV12-5,.,CASGMATGTEAFF,TGTGCTAGTGGCATGGCCACAGGTACTGAAGCTTTCTTT
TRBJ1-1,.,TRBV6-5,TRBD1,CASSVDRGWTEAFF,TGTGCCAGCAGCGTCGACAGGGGTTGGACTGAAGCTTTCTTT
TRBJ1-2,.,TRBV12-3/TRBV12-4,.,CASTPQGYGYTF,TGTGCCAGCACTCCCCAGGGTTATGGCTACACCTTC
TRBJ1-1,.,TRBV2,.,CASSSLSGDTEAFF,TGTGCCAGCAGTAGCCTGTCGGGGGACACTGAAGCTTTCTTT
TRBJ1-1,.,TRBV25-1,TRBD1,CASSETGGGTEAFF,TGTGCCAGCAGTGAGACAGGGGGCGGCACTGAAGCTTTCTTT
TRBJ1-5,.,TRBV30,.,CAWKVFRRDAQPQHF,TGTGCCTGGAAAGTCTTTAGGAGGGACGCTCAGCCCCAGCATTTT
TRBJ2-5,.,TRBV24-1,.,CATSDPVQETQYF,TGTGCCACCAGTGACCCCGTGCAAGAGACCCAGTACTTC
TRBJ2-3,.,TRBV6-5,.,CASRPRPRDTQYF,TGTGCCAGCAGGCCACGGCCCAGGGATACGCAGTATTTT
TRBJ2-7,.,TRBV21-1,.,CASSKARGEQYF,TGTGCCAGCAGCAAAGCAAGGGGGGAGCAGTACTTC
TRBJ1-2,.,TRBV29-1,.,CSAKEAGVGYTF,TGCAGCGCCAAAGAAGCCGGGGTAGGCTACACCTTC
TRBJ1-4,.,TRBV30,TRBD1,CAWRSGTGRPTNEKLFF,TGTGCCTGGAGGTCCGGGACAGGGCGTCCGACTAATGAAAAACTGTTTTTT
TRBJ1-6,.,TRBV11-2,.,CASSLGSGSYNSPLHF,TGTGCCAGCAGCCTAGGTTCGGGTAGCTATAATTCACCCCTCCACTTT
TRBJ2-7,.,TRBV6-5,.,CASTLGGGRVEQYF,TGTGCCAGCACTCTTGGGGGGGGCCGGGTCGAGCAGTACTTC
TRBJ2-7,.,TRBV7-9,TRBD1,CASSPQGAVDEQYF,TGTGCCAGCAGCCCACAGGGGGCTGTCGACGAGCAGTACTTC
TRBJ1-2,.,TRBV9,TRBD1,CASSVARTGGVYGYTF,TGTGCCAGCAGCGTAGCTCGGACAGGGGGCGTCTATGGCTACACCTTC
TRBJ1-3,.,TRBV28,TRBD1,CASSPRTGSGNTIYF,TGTGCCAGCAGTCCAAGGACAGGTTCCGGAAACACCATATATTTT
TRBJ1-2,.,TRBV10-3,TRBD1,CASRGTEKNYGYTF,TGTGCCAGCCGCGGGACAGAGAAGAACTATGGCTACACCTTC
TRBJ2-5,.,TRBV29-1,TRBD2,CSVGIRDYPIQETQYF,TGCAGCGTAGGAATACGGGACTATCCTATACAAGAGACCCAGTACTTC
TRBJ1-5,.,TRBV19,.,CASSPPYQPQHF,TGTGCCAGTAGTCCTCCCTATCAGCCCCAGCATTTT
TRBJ1-1,few,TRBV6-5,TRBD1,CAIRGQGAYTEAFF,TGTGCCATTAGGGGACAGGGGGCTTACACTGAAGCTTTCTTT
TRBJ1-5,.,TRBV4-1,.,CASSPFMGRIGNQPQHF,TGCGCCAGCAGCCCCTTCATGGGGAGAATAGGCAATCAGCCCCAGCATTTT
TRBJ2-4,.,TRBV27,TRBD1,CASSPSPQGKNIQYF,TGTGCCAGCAGTCCTTCCCCACAGGGGAAAAACATTCAGTACTTC